This entry features one TCR beta chain sequence. What it binds is not known. Unique molecular identifiers (one per individual cDNA molecule) were attached. Via MiXCR, TCRdb re-called the 5' RACE reads, giving one row per CDR3 protein. The sample has about 80,000 distinct CDR3 sequences; more than 10% are singletons. The data originate from a study of early T cells in non-severe SARS-CoV-2 infection. Study at large: Bulk RNA from unsorted whole blood was sequenced; chains were unpaired.

V lost 6 bases and J lost 7; bases outside the gene matches: 8. There are 14 residues in the CDR3. The germline V gene has CDR1 LGHDT and CDR2 YNNKEL (reference sequence). Study results and caveats: Database matching using VDJdb favored anti-spike CD8 responses, with private and CD4 specificities left missing.

This chain uses TRBV3-1 with TRBJ2-4, with 8 bases that match TRBD2. This receptor was identified in an adult who was a healthcare worker with PCR-confirmed SARS-CoV-2 infection or an uninfected control (not recorded which). The sequenced material came from whole blood. The CDR3 DNA follows: TGTGCCAGCAGGCGGTCGGGAGGGTCGAACATTCAGTACTTC. Its protein product is CASRRSGGSNIQYF.